A selection of T cell receptor beta chains follows, all from one sample in a study of identical twins. From the 5' RACE reads, TCRdb called clonotypes with MiXCR, one entry per CDR3 protein. The table shows 1.5 million to 2 million distinct CDR3 sequences, with 32% occurring only once. Sequenced sample: cord blood. These receptors came from a newborn girl in good health. Both conserved end residues are part of each CDR3. Each record gives: CDR3 protein, CDR3 DNA, J gene, V gene, clone size, D gene. The D gene is left open where the match is weak. Clone size is given for some rows only: seen once, a few or many times, or a class if the clone is expanded.

CASSQVPSSYNSPLHF,TGTGCCAGCAGCCAAGTCCCTAGCTCCTATAATTCACCCCTCCACTTT,TRBJ1-6,TRBV4-2,many,-
CASSRLAGSDEQYF,TGTGCCAGCAGCCGACTAGCGGGGTCTGACGAGCAGTACTTC,TRBJ2-7,TRBV3-1,few,TRBD2
CASSASTGTMYF,TGTGCCAGCAGTGCCTCGACAGGGACGATGTACTTC,TRBJ2-5,TRBV28,few,TRBD1
CASSYVGVEGGAFF,TGTGCCAGCAGTTATGTGGGTGTGGAGGGGGGAGCTTTCTTT,TRBJ1-1,TRBV6-6,-,-
CASSQDTAANTEAFF,TGCGCCAGCAGCCAAGATACGGCGGCTAACACTGAAGCTTTCTTT,TRBJ1-1,TRBV4-1,few,-
CASSYSVDNEQFF,TGTGCCAGCAGTTACTCGGTTGATAATGAGCAGTTCTTC,TRBJ2-1,TRBV6-2/TRBV6-3,many,-
CASSFWTGGYEQYF,TGTGCCAGCAGTTTTTGGACAGGGGGATACGAGCAGTACTTC,TRBJ2-7,TRBV12-3/TRBV12-4,-,TRBD1
CSATPRGGPIAKNIQYF,TGCAGTGCCACTCCAAGGGGGGGGCCCATAGCCAAAAACATTCAGTACTTC,TRBJ2-4,TRBV20-1,-,-
CASSPPSGTQYF,TGTGCCAGCAGTCCTCCGTCGGGTACGCAGTATTTT,TRBJ2-3,TRBV12-3/TRBV12-4,-,-
CSASSLAGSYGKNIQYF,TGCAGTGCTAGTAGTCTAGCGGGAAGTTACGGCAAAAACATTCAGTACTTC,TRBJ2-4,TRBV20-1,-,TRBD2
CASSFRPQGVSEKLFF,TGTGCCAGCAGCTTTAGGCCTCAGGGAGTTTCTGAAAAACTGTTTTTT,TRBJ1-4,TRBV7-9,few,-
CASSLELETYNEQFF,TGCGCCAGCAGCTTAGAACTCGAAACCTACAATGAGCAGTTCTTC,TRBJ2-1,TRBV5-1,-,-
CASGAQLGLYNEQFF,TGTGCCAGCGGTGCCCAACTTGGACTCTACAATGAGCAGTTCTTC,TRBJ2-1,TRBV12-3/TRBV12-4,-,-
CSARVVNGYTF,TGCAGTGCTAGGGTCGTCAATGGCTACACCTTC,TRBJ1-2,TRBV20-1,few,-
CGLKRGSNYGYTF,TGTGGATTGAAACGGGGGTCTAACTATGGCTACACCTTC,TRBJ1-2,TRBV5-4,few,-
CAWRGANYGYTF,TGTGCCTGGCGAGGAGCCAACTATGGCTACACCTTC,TRBJ1-2,TRBV7-9,few,-
CATRPPGLYTDTQYF,TGTGCCACCAGGCCCCCGGGACTTTACACAGATACGCAGTATTTT,TRBJ2-3,TRBV15,-,-
CASSLSADGNIQYF,TGTGCCAGCAGCTTGTCGGCGGATGGGAACATTCAGTACTTC,TRBJ2-4,TRBV7-9,-,-
CASSQVKRSNTGELFF,TGTGCCAGCAGCCAAGTAAAGCGGTCGAACACCGGGGAGCTGTTTTTT,TRBJ2-2,TRBV14,few,-
CATGTSNTGELFF,TGTGCCACGGGGACTAGCAACACCGGGGAGCTGTTTTTT,TRBJ2-2,TRBV24-1,-,TRBD2
CSASMGSTDTQYF,TGCAGTGCTAGTATGGGGAGCACAGATACGCAGTATTTT,TRBJ2-3,TRBV20-1,few,-
CSARPWEEGWGDEQFF,TGCAGTGCTAGACCCTGGGAAGAGGGGTGGGGAGATGAGCAGTTCTTC,TRBJ2-1,TRBV20-1,-,-
CATSAAGINYGYTF,TGTGCCACCAGTGCGGCAGGTATTAACTATGGCTACACCTTC,TRBJ1-2,TRBV24-1,many,-
CAISGQGSYNEQFF,TGTGCCATCAGTGGACAGGGGTCCTACAATGAGCAGTTCTTC,TRBJ2-1,TRBV10-3,few,TRBD1
CASSPPRGTYNEQFF,TGTGCCAGCAGCCCTCCTAGGGGCACCTACAATGAGCAGTTCTTC,TRBJ2-1,TRBV9,few,-
CASGLIPGEETQFF,TGCGCCAGCGGCTTGATCCCTGGAGAAGAGACCCAGTTCTTC,TRBJ2-1,TRBV5-1,-,-
CASSLEPGTDTQYF,TGTGCCAGCAGCTTAGAGCCCGGCACAGATACGCAGTATTTT,TRBJ2-3,TRBV13,many,-
CASSQDRRTPKWVQHF,TGCGCCAGCAGCCAAGATAGGAGGACACCCAAATGGGTCCAGCATTTT,TRBJ1-5,TRBV4-1,-,-
CSARERGGYGYTF,TGCAGTGCTAGAGAGAGGGGCGGCTATGGCTACACCTTC,TRBJ1-2,TRBV20-1,once,-
CASSLMAGPYYGYTF,TGTGCCAGCAGCTTGATGGCAGGCCCTTACTATGGCTACACCTTC,TRBJ1-2,TRBV5-4,-,-
CASSFELAGPYEQYF,TGTGCCAGCAGCTTCGAGTTAGCGGGACCCTACGAGCAGTACTTC,TRBJ2-7,TRBV7-2,-,TRBD2
CASSWDRTHYEQYF,TGCGCCAGCAGCTGGGACAGAACACACTACGAGCAGTACTTC,TRBJ2-7,TRBV5-1,many,TRBD1
CSASPPVSYNEQFF,TGCAGTGCTAGCCCCCCCGTCTCCTACAATGAGCAGTTCTTC,TRBJ2-1,TRBV20-1,-,-
CASSHEARGRHSPLHF,TGTGCCAGCAGCCATGAGGCCCGGGGACGGCATTCACCCCTCCACTTT,TRBJ1-6,TRBV3-1,few,-
CASSQEGSSGANVLTF,TGTGCCAGCAGCCAAGAGGGTAGCTCTGGGGCCAACGTCCTGACTTTC,TRBJ2-6,TRBV3-1,few,-
CASSPPGQALTDTQYF,TGTGCCAGCAGTCCCCCGGGACAGGCCCTCACAGATACGCAGTATTTT,TRBJ2-3,TRBV12-3/TRBV12-4,-,TRBD1
CSARVMGGSSYEQYF,TGCAGTGCTAGAGTGATGGGGGGGAGCTCCTACGAGCAGTACTTC,TRBJ2-7,TRBV20-1,-,TRBD2
CASSEMVARGAQPQHF,TGTGCCAGCAGTGAAATGGTTGCACGGGGGGCTCAGCCCCAGCATTTT,TRBJ1-5,TRBV6-1,-,-
CASSFPGGQPQHF,TGTGCCAGCAGTTTCCCGGGGGGTCAGCCCCAGCATTTT,TRBJ1-5,TRBV28,-,-
CASSDRAFQPQHF,TGTGCCAGCAGTGACAGGGCGTTTCAGCCCCAGCATTTT,TRBJ1-5,TRBV6-1,-,-
CASRTGSLYEQYF,TGTGCCAGCAGGACCGGTTCCCTCTACGAGCAGTACTTC,TRBJ2-7,TRBV6-1,-,-
CASSFRGGLTEAFF,TGTGCCAGCAGTTTCCGAGGGGGCTTGACTGAAGCTTTCTTT,TRBJ1-1,TRBV27,-,TRBD1
CASRKAGGHPTEQYF,TGTGCCAGCAGAAAAGCGGGGGGGCACCCTACGGAGCAGTACTTC,TRBJ2-7,TRBV28,-,TRBD2
CSVEFGQGADTQYF,TGCAGCGTTGAGTTCGGGCAGGGGGCAGATACGCAGTATTTT,TRBJ2-3,TRBV29-1,-,TRBD1
CSARRDRPTDEKLFF,TGCAGTGCTCGCCGGGACAGGCCAACTGATGAAAAACTGTTTTTT,TRBJ1-4,TRBV20-1,-,TRBD1